The 2 T cell receptor beta chains presented below share a single source sample, sequenced in a study of vaccination and CD4 T cells after COVID-19. The treatment here: roughly 11-day PBMC culture with coronavirus spike peptide pools or control peptides (ViraFEST assay). These receptors are not linked to any known antigen. The Oncomine TCR Beta short-read assay was applied to DNA of cultured CD4+ T cells. A single record per CDR3 protein comes from TCRdb applying MiXCR to the PCR reads. The sample lists 9,000 to 15,000 distinct CDR3 sequences, roughly 44% seen once, with approximately 18% in the top ten. Sequencing was carried out using cultured CD4+ T cells from blood. These receptors were obtained from a human donor with COVID-19.

V gene TRBV6-1 combines with J gene TRBJ1-2; 11 nucleotides agree with TRBD1. The CDR3 runs to 14 residues. The ends lost 6 bases at V and 7 bases at J; junction bases unmatched: 7. The germline CDR1 and CDR2 sequences are MNHNS and SASEGT. The CDR3 sequence: CASRPAGTGGGYTF. As DNA, the CDR3 is TGTGCCAGCAGGCCAGCCGGGACAGGGGGTGGCTACACCTTC.

In this sample, this clonotype turned up a few times. V gene TRBV7-2 combines with J gene TRBJ2-5, with D possibly TRBD2 on 5 matching bases. Germline CDR1 reads SGHTA; CDR2 reads FQGNSA. Trimming took 5 bases from V and 7 from J, leaving 14 bases between them. This CDR3 has 13 amino acids. The CDR3 sequence: CASSQVAEATQYF. CDR3 sequence (DNA): TGTGCCAGCAGCCAGGTTGCGGAGGCGACCCAGTACTTC.